The text below deals with one T cell receptor beta chain. Method: immunoSEQ multiplex PCR; TCRdb's copy keeps in-frame clones and lacks some. Of under 250,000 clones listed, approximately 77% are singletons. Trimming removed 5 bases from V and 10 bases from J; junction bases left unmatched: 3. From germline, CDR1 is SGHTA and CDR2 FQGNSA. CDR3 length: 14 residues. The data were obtained in a study of blood T cell repertoires in COVID-19. Across the study: Acute-phase and convalescent COVID-19 samples originated in the United States, Italy and Spain. From T cells, B-cell-depleted T cells, or PBMCs came the material, which was cDNA or gDNA.

Sequencing was carried out using peripheral blood. This chain joins TRBV7-2 and TRBJ2-1, with 15 bases identical to TRBD2. This TCR was recovered from a woman older than 75 with acute or convalescent COVID-19. CDR3: CASSPGLAGGEQFF. DNA for the CDR3: TGTGCCAGCAGCCCGGGACTAGCGGGGGGAGAGCAGTTCTTC.